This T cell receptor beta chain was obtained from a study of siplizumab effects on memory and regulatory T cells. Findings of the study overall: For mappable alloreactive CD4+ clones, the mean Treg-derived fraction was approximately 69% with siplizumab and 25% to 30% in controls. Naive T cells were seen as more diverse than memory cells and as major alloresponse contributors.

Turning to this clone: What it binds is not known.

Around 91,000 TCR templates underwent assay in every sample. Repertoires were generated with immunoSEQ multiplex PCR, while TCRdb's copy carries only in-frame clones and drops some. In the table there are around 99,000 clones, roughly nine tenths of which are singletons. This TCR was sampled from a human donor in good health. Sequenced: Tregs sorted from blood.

The DNA of the CDR3 is TGTGCCAGCTCACCACGGGGGGCGCTGGGCACTGAAGCTTTCTTT. It translates to CASSPRGALGTEAFF. The chain is built from TRBV18 and TRBJ1-1; D perhaps matches TRBD1 (6 bases). Trimming removed 1 base at V and 4 bases at J, with 13 bases between. The CDR3 length is 15 residues. From germline, CDR1 is KGHSH and CDR2 LQKENI.